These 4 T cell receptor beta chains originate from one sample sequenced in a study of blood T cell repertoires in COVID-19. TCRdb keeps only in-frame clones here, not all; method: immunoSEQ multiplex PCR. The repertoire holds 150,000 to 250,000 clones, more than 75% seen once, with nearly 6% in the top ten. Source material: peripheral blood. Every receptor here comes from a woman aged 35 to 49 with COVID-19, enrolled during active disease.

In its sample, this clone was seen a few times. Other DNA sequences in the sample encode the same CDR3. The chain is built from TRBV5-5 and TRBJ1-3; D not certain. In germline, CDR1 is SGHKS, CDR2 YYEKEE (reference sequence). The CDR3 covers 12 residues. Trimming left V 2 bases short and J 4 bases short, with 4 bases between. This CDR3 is CASSLEGNTIYF. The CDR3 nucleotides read TGTGCCAGCAGCTTAGAGGGAAACACCATATATTTT.

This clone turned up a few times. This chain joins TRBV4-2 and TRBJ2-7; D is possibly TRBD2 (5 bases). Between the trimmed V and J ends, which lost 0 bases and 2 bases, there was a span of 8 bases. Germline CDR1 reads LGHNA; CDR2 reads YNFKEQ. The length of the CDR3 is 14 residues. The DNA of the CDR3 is TGTGCCAGCAGCCAAGATGAGGGCCCCTACGAGCAGTACTTC. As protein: CASSQDEGPYEQYF.

CDR3 nucleotide sequence: TGCGCCAGCAGCCCACGGACTGGCGGCACAGATACGCAGTATTTT. Protein sequence: CASSPRTGGTDTQYF. The chain couples TRBV5-1 to TRBJ2-3, with a weak D call TRBD2 (5 bases). From germline, CDR1 is SGHRS and CDR2 YFSETQ. The CDR3 has 15 amino acids. Trimming took off 4 bases at V and 1 base at J, with 13 bases between the two ends.

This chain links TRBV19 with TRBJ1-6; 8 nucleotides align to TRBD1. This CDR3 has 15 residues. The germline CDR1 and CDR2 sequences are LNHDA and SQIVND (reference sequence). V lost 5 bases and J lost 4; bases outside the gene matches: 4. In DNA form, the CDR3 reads TGTGCCAGTAGTGCCGGACAGGGATATAATTCACCCCTCCACTTT. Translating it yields CASSAGQGYNSPLHF.